The source of this TCR beta chain is a study of blood T cells in healthy people across ages. This clonotype came up once. The V end lost 1 base, the J end lost 2 bases, and 9 bases lay between the germline ends. This CDR3 is built from 15 residues. Germline V gene lookup returns CDR1 MDHEN and CDR2 SYDVKM. Combining a sample-barcoded 5' primer with a J-beta primer mix, a second PCR ran for about 7 to 12 cycles. MiXCR was run by TCRdb on the 5' RACE reads, yielding one entry per CDR3 protein. The profile covers about 930,000 distinct CDR3 sequences, with roughly 29% appearing a single time and roughly 10% taken by the ten largest. The same data also went into a second study, on T cells of mothers and their children.

The sequenced sample was blood. The receptor's source is a woman between 35 and 50 years old in good health. This chain uses TRBV28 with TRBJ1-5; D gene ambiguous. CDR3 sequence: CASSLSSEGNQPQHF. CDR3 DNA sequence: TGTGCCAGCAGTTTATCCAGTGAAGGCAATCAGCCCCAGCATTTT.